These 20 T cell receptor beta chains were sequenced from one sample in a study of early T cells in non-severe SARS-CoV-2 infection. One entry per CDR3 protein, called by TCRdb with MiXCR from the 5' RACE reads. The sample has 45,000 to 50,000 distinct CDR3 sequences, roughly 5.3% seen once. The source material was whole blood. The receptor set was obtained from an adult who was a healthcare worker with PCR-confirmed SARS-CoV-2 infection or an uninfected control (not recorded which).

This clonotype was seen many times. The genes are TRBV20-1 and TRBJ2-3; TRBD2 matches 14 bases. CDR3 length: 14 amino acids. Germline CDR1 reads DFQATT; CDR2 reads SNEGSKA (reference sequence). The V and J ends lost 5 bases and 4 bases, in that order; junction bases with no gene match: 2. The DNA of the CDR3 is TGCAGTGCTGGACTAGCGGGAGGCCCAGATACGCAGTATTTT. This sequence encodes CSAGLAGGPDTQYF.

This sequence joins TRBV11-2 and TRBJ2-5; D possibly matches TRBD1 or TRBD2 (6 bases each). The germline V and J ends were trimmed by 5 bases and 3 bases, with 13 bases remaining between them. Germline loops: CDR1 SGHAT, CDR2 FQNNGV. The CDR3 totals 14 residues. CDR3 amino acids: CASSPRRGEETQYF. The CDR3, as DNA: TGTGCCAGCAGCCCCAGGAGGGGGGAAGAGACCCAGTACTTC.

Only one count was recorded for this clonotype. V gene TRBV2 combines with J gene TRBJ2-2; 7 positions agree with TRBD1. There are 13 residues in the CDR3. In germline, CDR1 is SNHLY, CDR2 FYNNEI. J lost 1 base, V lost 10 bases, and 3 bases had no gene match. The CDR3: CATRTGNTGELFF. CDR3 nucleotides: TGTGCCACCCGGACAGGGAACACCGGGGAGCTGTTTTTT.

This clonotype is medium-sized in the sample. V usage is TRBV20-1 and J usage is TRBJ2-1; 11 bases agree with TRBD2. After removal of 1 base from V and 4 bases from J, the junction contained 0 bases not matched to a gene. Germline CDR1 and CDR2: DFQATT and SNEGSKA (reference sequence). The CDR3 covers 14 residues. The CDR3 DNA reads TGCAGTGCTAGAGGACTAGCGGGATACAATGAGCAGTTCTTC. As protein: CSARGLAGYNEQFF.

The table lists this clonotype with many counts. The chain links TRBV2 to TRBJ2-1; TRBD2 agrees at 11 bases. The CDR3 is 16 amino acids. The ends lost 6 bases at V and 0 bases at J; junction bases unmatched: 4. CDR1 and CDR2 from the germline V gene are SNHLY and FYNNEI. The CDR3 region is CASRLAGGSSYNEQFF. CDR3 sequence (DNA): TGTGCCAGCAGGCTAGCGGGGGGTAGCTCCTACAATGAGCAGTTCTTC.

Only a few counts were recorded for this clonotype. The gene calls are TRBV29-1 and TRBJ2-1; the match to TRBD2 covers 13 bases. The V segment lost 0 bases and the J segment 9 bases; nucleotides outside the gene matches: 11. This CDR3 has 17 amino acids. Germline CDR1 is SQVTM and CDR2 is ANQGSEA. In DNA, the CDR3 is TGCAGCGTTGAAGATCTAACCGGGACTAGCGGGATTTTTGAGCAGTTCTTC. Translating it yields CSVEDLTGTSGIFEQFF.

Many counts were recorded for this clonotype. This chain connects TRBV6-6 to TRBJ1-2; D is ambiguous. The CDR3 is made up of 15 amino acids. V was clipped by 0 bases and J by 8 bases, with 16 bases between them. Germline CDR1 and CDR2: MNHNY and SVGAGI (reference sequence). DNA of the CDR3: TGTGCCAGCAGTTACTCGAGTCTGGGTCATCAGGGCTACACCTTC. Translating it yields CASSYSSLGHQGYTF.

This clonotype showed up many times. The rearrangement uses TRBV6-5 and TRBJ1-2; possible D gene TRBD1, 6 bases. V lost 0 bases to trimming and J lost 6 bases, with 8 bases between them. CDR1 and CDR2 from the germline V gene are MNHEY and SVGAGI. The CDR3 has 13 residues. The CDR3 DNA is TGTGCCAGCAGTTACTCGGGGGCGGATGGCTACACCTTC. Protein sequence: CASSYSGADGYTF.

This clonotype was recorded a few times. CDR3 in DNA: TGTGCCAGCGGACTAGCGGGAACGAATGAGCAGTTCTTC. This sequence encodes CASGLAGTNEQFF. This chain links TRBV7-6 with TRBJ2-1; TRBD2 matches at 12 bases. Germline CDR1 SGHVS, CDR2 FNYEAQ. V was pared by 8 bases and J by 7 bases, with 3 bases of the junction left unmatched. The CDR3 is made up of 13 amino acids.

The gene calls are TRBV5-4 and TRBJ2-7, with D possibly called TRBD1 or TRBD2 (5 bases each). Germline assignment: CDR1 SGHNT and CDR2 YYREEE (reference sequence). The CDR3 is made up of 15 amino acids. Deletions cut 3 bases from V and 7 bases from J, with 20 bases between. CDR3 in amino acids: CASSYAGTASLEQYF. CDR3 coding DNA: TGTGCCAGCAGCTATGCCGGGACGGCTTCGTTAGAGCAGTACTTC.

This clonotype has only a few counts. The genes are TRBV27 and TRBJ2-7; TRBD1 matches 8 bases. The CDR3 sequence is 13 residues long. The germline gives CDR1 MNHEY, CDR2 SMNVEV (reference sequence). V shed 6 bases, J shed 7 bases, and the junction held 8 bases outside the gene matches. The CDR3 DNA reads as TGTGCCAGCAGCCCACCAGGGGGCTGGGAGCAGTACTTC. This translates into CASSPPGGWEQYF.

The chain employs TRBV20-1 and TRBJ2-5; D is unclear. CDR1 and CDR2 (germline): DFQATT, SNEGSKA (reference sequence). Trimming took off 1 base at V and 1 base at J, with 1 base between the two ends. The CDR3 sequence is 11 residues long. The CDR3 here is CSARAQETQYF. The CDR3 DNA sequence: TGCAGTGCTAGAGCCCAAGAGACCCAGTACTTC.

This clonotype was seen repeatedly, ten times or more. This chain uses TRBV4-2 with TRBJ1-5; D gene ambiguous. The CDR3 length is 15 residues. Trimming shortened V by 1 base and J by 4 bases, and 11 bases separated the two germline ends. CDR1 is LGHNA, CDR2 YNFKEQ, per germline. CDR3 region: CASSQAEDRNQPQHF. The CDR3 DNA reads as TGTGCCAGCAGCCAAGCCGAGGATAGAAATCAGCCCCAGCATTTT.

This clonotype was seen at least ten times. This chain links TRBV2 with TRBJ2-5; TRBD2 might be the D (5 bases). V lost 8 bases and J lost 6, with 22 bases in between. Germline CDR1 and CDR2: SNHLY and FYNNEI. The CDR3 sequence is 15 residues long. Here the CDR3 DNA reads TGTGCCAGCGGGTGGATTAGCGCCGCTAGCAAGACCCAGTACTTC. Its translation is CASGWISAASKTQYF.

V and J are TRBV7-2 and TRBJ2-1; D uncertain. The CDR3 covers 14 residues. V was shortened by 1 base and J by 10 bases, with 14 bases between the two germline ends. From germline, CDR1 is SGHTA and CDR2 FQGNSA. The CDR3 nucleotides read TGTGCCAGCAGCTTAGGGTCCGACCCCAGGGAGCAGTTCTTC. It codes for CASSLGSDPREQFF. Drawing the rest from reference TRBV7-2 and TRBJ2-1, the complete variable domain is GAGVSQSPSNKVTEKGKDVELRCDPISGHTALYWYRQSLGQGLEFLIYFQGNSAPDKSGLPSDRFSAERTGGSVSTLTIQRTQQEDSAVYLCASSLGSDPREQFFGPGTRLTVL.

V gene TRBV20-1 combines with J gene TRBJ2-3, with D perhaps TRBD2 (7 bases). The germline V gene has CDR1 DFQATT and CDR2 SNEGSKA (reference sequence). The CDR3 loop spans 17 amino acids. Trimming left V 5 bases short and J 2 bases short, with 23 bases between. The CDR3 nucleotides are TGCAGTGCTGGGGGTGCGGCGGGGGCCCTCTTCACAGATACGCAGTATTTT. Its protein product is CSAGGAAGALFTDTQYF.

This clonotype was seen ten or more times. V usage is TRBV7-2 and J usage is TRBJ2-5; D uncertain. The germline CDR1 and CDR2 sequences are SGHTA and FQGNSA. There are 15 residues in the CDR3. Trimming left V 1 base short and J 5 bases short, with 14 bases between. CDR3 amino acids: CASSLVFGSVETQYF. The CDR3 DNA is TGTGCCAGCAGCTTAGTTTTCGGATCCGTGGAGACCCAGTACTTC.

This clonotype was detected many times. V and J are TRBV20-1 and TRBJ1-1; maybe TRBD1 (6 bases). The germline V gene has CDR1 DFQATT and CDR2 SNEGSKA (reference sequence). V shed 6 bases and J shed 4 bases, with 15 bases lying between them. The CDR3 extends over 13 amino acids. This CDR3 reads CSAGGQAPTEAFF. In nucleotides, the CDR3 is TGCAGTGCAGGGGGGCAGGCTCCCACTGAAGCTTTCTTT.

This clonotype came up many times. The chain is built from TRBV19 and TRBJ1-1; a possible D gene is TRBD1 (6 bases). Germline V gives CDR1 LNHDA, CDR2 SQIVND (reference sequence). The CDR3 has 15 amino acids. Trimming took off 5 bases at V and 1 base at J, with 14 bases between the two ends. DNA of the CDR3: TGTGCCAGTAGTGCAACTAAAGGGGGGAACACTGAAGCTTTCTTT. Amino acids: CASSATKGGNTEAFF.

This clonotype was observed at least ten times. V is TRBV7-9 and J is TRBJ2-3, with 8 bases lining up with TRBD2. Losses at the gene ends were 5 bases for V and 3 bases for J; bases not matched to a gene: 10. This CDR3 comprises 16 residues. Germline V lookup: CDR1 SEHNR, CDR2 FQNEAQ (reference sequence). The CDR3 here is CASSRDGSGVTDTQYF. In nucleotides, the CDR3 is TGTGCCAGCAGCAGAGACGGTAGCGGGGTGACAGATACGCAGTATTTT. Supplemented by reference TRBV7-9 and TRBJ2-3, the full variable domain reads DTGVSQNPRHKITKRGQNVTFRCDPISEHNRLYWYRQTLGQGPEFLTYFQNEAQLEKSRLLSDRFSAERPKGSFSTLEIQRTEQGDSAMYLCASSRDGSGVTDTQYFGPGTRLTVL.